What follows describes a single T cell receptor (beta chain). Antigen: not known. The data were obtained in a study of T-cell memory formation after mild COVID-19. In the study overall: Clusters were largely donor specific.

Study-level findings and limits: CD4+ contracting clones lay mainly in CM and EM, CD8+ ones in EMRA.

TCRdb recomputed calls from the 5' RACE reads with MiXCR, one row per CDR3 protein. The profile shows 110,000 or so distinct CDR3 sequences, 22% of them singletons. The sequenced material came from PBMCs or a T cell subset sorted from them (not recorded which). The TCR sequence derives from a young man who had mild COVID-19 (a few samples of this study predate the infection). Cell type and time point are not known.

CDR3: CASSLVGGNEQFF. The CDR3 coding sequence is TGTGCCAGCAGCTTAGTAGGGGGTAATGAGCAGTTCTTC. The rearrangement joins TRBV7-3 to TRBJ2-1; TRBD1 might be the D (6 bases). Germline V gene lookup returns CDR1 SGHTA and CDR2 FQGTGA. The ends were cut back, 2 bases at V and 7 bases at J, with 9 bases in the middle. The CDR3 contains 13 residues.